Below are 20 T cell receptor beta chains sequenced from a single sample in a study of shared clonotypes between healthy human individuals. Sequencing used immunoSEQ multiplex PCR; TCRdb keeps in-frame clones, though not all of them. The sample shows about 230,000 clones, 65% of them seen only once. The specimen was memory CD4+ T cells sorted from blood. Sample subset: CD45RA-negative fraction. The receptors shown here come from a man aged 30 to 39 in good health.

The chain links TRBV19 to TRBJ1-2, with 7 bases fitting TRBD1. This CDR3 has 18 amino acids. V lost 1 base to trimming and J lost 4 bases; unmatched junction nucleotides: 15. In germline, CDR1 is LNHDA, CDR2 SQIVND (reference sequence). Here the CDR3 DNA reads TGTGCCAGTAGTATAGGTCGGGACAGCAAAAAATTCGGCTATGGCTACACCTTC. This codes for CASSIGRDSKKFGYGYTF.

Turning to this clone: The same CDR3 also results from other DNA sequences found in this sample. The chain couples TRBV9 to TRBJ2-3; TRBD2 agrees at 12 bases. This CDR3 is 16 amino acids long. CDR1 and CDR2 from the germline V gene are SGDLS and YYNGEE. V was pared by 0 bases and J by 2 bases, with 1 base of the junction left unmatched. The CDR3 bases are TGTGCCAGCAGCGTAGCTAGCGGGAGGGCCACAGATACGCAGTATTTT. Translating gives CASSVASGRATDTQYF.

V gene TRBV27 combines with J gene TRBJ2-2, with 12 nucleotides matching TRBD1. CDR3 length equals 17 residues. Germline CDR1 MNHEY, CDR2 SMNVEV (reference sequence). V dropped 6 bases and J dropped 5; count of bases not matched to a gene: 10. CDR3 protein: CASSPGTGGLNTGELFF. CDR3 coding DNA: TGTGCCAGCAGCCCCGGGACAGGGGGCTTGAATACCGGGGAGCTGTTTTTT.

This clone has just a few counts. This chain joins TRBV18 and TRBJ2-7, with 8 bases matching TRBD2. J gave up 3 bases and V 5 bases, and 9 bases lay outside the gene matches. The CDR3 covers 15 residues. Germline V gene sequence: CDR1 KGHSH, CDR2 LQKENI. For the CDR3, the DNA is TGTGCCAGCTCATCAGCGGGAGTTCCTAACTACGAGCAGTACTTC. Protein product: CASSSAGVPNYEQYF.

This rearrangement joins TRBV7-3 to TRBJ2-3; no definite D call. Germline loops: CDR1 SGHTA, CDR2 FQGTGA. Trimming left V 2 bases short and J 2 bases short, with 8 bases between. The CDR3 runs 14 residues. This CDR3 is CASSLESNTDTQYF. In DNA, the CDR3 is TGTGCCAGCAGCTTAGAGAGTAACACAGATACGCAGTATTTT.

The CDR3 nucleotides read TGTGCCAGCAGTTACGGTACAGGGCAAGAGACCCAGTACTTC. Its protein is CASSYGTGQETQYF. The chain uses TRBV27 and TRBJ2-5; D might be TRBD1 (6 bases). The CDR3 covers 14 residues. Germline V lookup: CDR1 MNHEY, CDR2 SMNVEV (reference sequence). The V end was cut by 4 bases, the J end by 2 bases, with 11 bases between.

The J gene is TRBJ2-7, the V gene TRBV5-1, with TRBD2 matching 12 bases. The CDR3 is 15 amino acids. The V gene end was trimmed by 4 bases and the J gene end by 4 bases; junction bases not matched to a gene: 6. Germline V CDR1 and CDR2: SGHRS, YFSETQ. In DNA form, the CDR3 reads TGCGCCAGCAGCAGGGGACTAGCGGGTGTTTACGAGCAGTACTTC. Translation gives CASSRGLAGVYEQYF.

The chain combines TRBV2 with TRBJ2-3; D is unclear. Germline V gene sequence: CDR1 SNHLY, CDR2 FYNNEI. This CDR3 has 14 amino acids. V lost 6 bases and J 4 bases, leaving 14 bases between the germline ends. The CDR3: CASRASLLADTQYF. CDR3 nucleotide sequence: TGTGCCAGCAGGGCCTCTCTCCTGGCAGATACGCAGTATTTT.

The CDR3, as DNA: TGTGCCATCAGCCCAGGGAGAGATGAAGATACGCAGTATTTT. It encodes CAISPGRDEDTQYF. V usage is TRBV10-3 and J usage is TRBJ2-3; D tentatively reads TRBD1 or TRBD2 (5 bases each). This CDR3 has 14 amino acids. V shed 6 bases and J shed 5 bases, with 15 bases lying between them. CDR1 and CDR2 (germline): ENHRY, SYGVKD.

The genes are TRBV9 and TRBJ1-5; D possibly corresponds to TRBD1 (6 bases). The length of the CDR3 is 16 residues. Germline V gene sequence: CDR1 SGDLS, CDR2 YYNGEE. The V end lost 4 bases, the J end lost 4 bases, and 18 bases lay between the germline ends. The CDR3 DNA reads TGTGCCAGCAGCCCAGGCGTCCCTACAGGGAATCAGCCCCAGCATTTT. Amino acids: CASSPGVPTGNQPQHF. The complete variable domain, with remaining parts taken from reference TRBV9 and TRBJ1-5, reads DSGVTQTPKHLITATGQRVTLRCSPRSGDLSVYWYQQSLDQGLQFLIQYYNGEERAKGNILERFSAQQFPDLHSELNLSSLELGDSALYFCASSPGVPTGNQPQHFGDGTRLSIL.

The chain employs TRBV11-2 and TRBJ1-2; D is unresolved. The CDR3 runs to 14 residues. Per the germline V gene, CDR1 is SGHAT and CDR2 is FQNNGV. Trimming cost V 5 bases and J 3 bases, with 13 bases left between them. The CDR3 sequence: CASSPERSDYGYTF. CDR3 DNA: TGTGCCAGCAGCCCCGAGAGGAGTGACTATGGCTACACCTTC.

The rearrangement joins TRBV13 to TRBJ2-1; D is possibly TRBD1 (5 bases). Germline assignment: CDR1 PRHDT and CDR2 FYEKMQ (reference sequence). Trimming removed 2 bases at V and 8 bases at J, with 10 bases between. The CDR3 covers 13 residues. CDR3 bases: TGTGCCAGCAGCTTAAAAGACAGCGATGAGCAGTTCTTC. Translating it yields CASSLKDSDEQFF.

V is TRBV19 and J is TRBJ1-2; TRBD1 might be the D (5 bases). Germline V lookup: CDR1 LNHDA, CDR2 SQIVND (reference sequence). This CDR3 has 14 residues. Deletions cut 4 bases from V and 8 bases from J, with 17 bases between. DNA for the CDR3: TGTGCCAGTAGTAAGAGGGGTGTAGGTACCGGCTACACCTTC. Encoded protein: CASSKRGVGTGYTF.

The V gene is TRBV5-1, the J gene TRBJ2-1, with no clear D. Trimming took off 0 bases at V and 0 bases at J, with 10 bases between the two ends. Germline V CDR1 and CDR2: SGHRS, YFSETQ. This CDR3 has 16 amino acids. In nucleotides, the CDR3 is TGCGCCAGCAGCTTGGCCATATCGGTCTCCTACAATGAGCAGTTCTTC. Amino acids: CASSLAISVSYNEQFF.

The J gene is TRBJ1-1, the V gene TRBV5-1; 7 bases agree with TRBD1. With V trimmed by 4 bases and J by 11 bases, 11 bases remained unmatched. The CDR3 sequence is 13 residues long. Per the germline V gene, CDR1 is SGHRS and CDR2 is YFSETQ. CDR3 protein: CASSQDRAGLAFF. The CDR3 nucleotides are TGCGCCAGCAGCCAAGACAGGGCAGGTTTGGCTTTCTTT.

This rearrangement joins TRBV2 to TRBJ1-4; perhaps TRBD1 as D (6 bases). V was shortened by 6 bases and J by 4 bases, with 12 bases between the two germline ends. The CDR3 consists of 14 residues. CDR1 is SNHLY and CDR2 is FYNNEI in the germline V gene. CDR3 bases: TGTGCCAGCAGGGGGACACTCGATAATGAAAAACTGTTTTTT. Residues: CASRGTLDNEKLFF.

V gene TRBV28 combines with J gene TRBJ1-5; D is ambiguous. There are 13 residues in the CDR3. V lost 7 bases and J lost 5, with 12 bases in between. Germline V gene sequence: CDR1 MDHEN, CDR2 SYDVKM. The CDR3 bases are TGTGCCAGCACCAAGCCTACGGATCAGCCCCAGCATTTT. This gives the protein CASTKPTDQPQHF.

Points on this clone: Relative to the germline gene, one junction end is altered; a read error may explain this. The chain joins TRBV20-1 to TRBJ1-1; a weak D match, TRBD1 (5 bases). This CDR3 region has 10 residues. From germline, CDR1 is DFQATT and CDR2 SNEGSKA (reference sequence). The DNA for the CDR3 is TGCAGTGCTAGAGATCACAGGCAGAACTTT. Residues: CSARDHRQNF.

The chain has TRBV18 and TRBJ1-1; possibly TRBD1 for D (6 bases). CDR3 length: 16 residues. The V gene lost 2 bases and the J gene lost 2 bases, with 15 bases spanning the gap. Looked up from germline, CDR1 is KGHSH and CDR2 is LQKENI. The CDR3 sequence is CASSPTQGRGNTEAFF. CDR3 sequence (DNA): TGTGCCAGCTCACCAACCCAGGGGAGGGGAAACACTGAAGCTTTCTTT. Full variable domain (remainder filled in from reference TRBV18 and TRBJ1-1): NAGVMQNPRHLVRRRGQEARLRCSPMKGHSHVYWYRQLPEEGLKFMVYLQKENIIDESGMPKERFSAEFPKEGPSILRIQQVVRGDSAAYFCASSPTQGRGNTEAFFGQGTRLTVV.

The rearrangement links TRBV14 to TRBJ2-7; TRBD2 aligns across 15 bases. Germline CDR1 reads SGHDN; CDR2 reads FVKESK. CDR3 length: 20 amino acids. J gave up 0 bases and V 3 bases, and 12 bases lay outside the gene matches. CDR3 region: CASSHPLGTSGRRRSYEQYF. The CDR3 region has the DNA TGTGCCAGCAGCCATCCCTTAGGGACTAGCGGGAGGAGGCGCTCCTACGAGCAGTACTTC. Filled out from reference TRBV14 and TRBJ2-7, the complete variable domain reads EAGVTQFPSHSVIEKGQTVTLRCDPISGHDNLYWYRRVMGKEIKFLLHFVKESKQDESGMPNNRFLAERTGGTYSTLKVQPAELEDSGVYFCASSHPLGTSGRRRSYEQYFGPGTRLTVT.